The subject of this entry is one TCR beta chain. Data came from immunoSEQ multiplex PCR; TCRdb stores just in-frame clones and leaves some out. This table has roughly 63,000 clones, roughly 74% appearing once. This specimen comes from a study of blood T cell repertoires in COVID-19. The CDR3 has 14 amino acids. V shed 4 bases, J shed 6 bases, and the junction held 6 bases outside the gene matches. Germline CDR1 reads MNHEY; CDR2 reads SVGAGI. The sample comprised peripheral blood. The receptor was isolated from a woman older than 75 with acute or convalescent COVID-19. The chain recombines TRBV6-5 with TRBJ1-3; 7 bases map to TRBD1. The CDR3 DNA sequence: TGTGCCAGCAGTTCGGGGACAGCAGAAAACACCATATATTTT. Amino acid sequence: CASSSGTAENTIYF.